The clone carrying this T cell receptor (beta chain) was counted only a few times. What it recognizes is unknown. In the original analysis: Filtering of immunoSEQ junctional sequences could not match full-length read filtering. Some clones are missing from TCRdb's copy, which holds only in-frame ones; the method was immunoSEQ multiplex PCR. The V and J calls and clone size come from that table; D and trimming were worked out from the DNA. The sample holds about 710,000 clones, around 73% seen once. The data were taken from a study of shared clonotypes between healthy human individuals. General study points: Generation probability values for non-shared clonotypes were lower than those for clonotypes shared by all four donors.

The CDR3 has 18 residues. Trimming cost V 5 bases and J 6 bases; bases outside gene matches: 12. Germline values: CDR1 SGHTA, CDR2 FQGNSA. This receptor was identified in a woman younger than 45 in good health. Sequencing was performed on memory CD4+ T cells sorted from blood. Subset in this sample: CD45RA-negative fraction. The V gene is TRBV7-2, the J gene TRBJ2-1; 14 nucleotides match TRBD2. CDR3 coding DNA: TGTGCCAGCAGCCTCTCCGGGCGGGGGACTAGCGGGGGCAATGAGCAGTTCTTC. Residues: CASSLSGRGTSGGNEQFF. Combining the CDR3 with reference TRBV7-2 and TRBJ2-1 gives the whole variable domain GAGVSQSPSNKVTEKGKDVELRCDPISGHTALYWYRQSLGQGLEFLIYFQGNSAPDKSGLPSDRFSAERTGGSVSTLTIQRTQQEDSAVYLCASSLSGRGTSGGNEQFFGPGTRLTVL.